These T cell receptor beta chains were read from a single sample in a study of blood T cell repertoires in COVID-19. The repertoire was sequenced with immunoSEQ multiplex PCR; TCRdb's copy has only in-frame clones and lacks some. The sample consists of 200,000 to 300,000 clones, around nine tenths of them appearing once. The source material was peripheral blood. Receptors originate from a man between 35 and 55 years old who had recovered from COVID-19. Each CDR3 is given with its conserved first and last residue.

v_call: TRBV14
j_call: TRBJ2-7
cdr3_aa: CASSLSGSSYYEQYF

v_call: TRBV12-3/TRBV12-4
j_call: TRBJ2-7
cdr3_aa: CASTLEGDEQYF

v_call: TRBV5-4
j_call: TRBJ2-3
cdr3_aa: CASSPVGTDTQYF

v_call: TRBV7-9
j_call: TRBJ1-5
cdr3_aa: CASSSGAYSNQPQHF

v_call: TRBV13
j_call: TRBJ1-6
cdr3_aa: CASRARVQGANSPLHF

v_call: TRBV20-1
j_call: TRBJ1-2
cdr3_aa: CSAGDSYGYTF

v_call: TRBV19
j_call: TRBJ1-1
cdr3_aa: CASTLGHREAFF

v_call: TRBV30
j_call: TRBJ2-1
cdr3_aa: CAWSAGTPNEQFF

v_call: TRBV5-1
j_call: TRBJ1-1
cdr3_aa: CASSLDRGRMTEAFF

v_call: TRBV9
j_call: TRBJ2-7
cdr3_aa: CASSPGRGSEQYF

v_call: TRBV9
j_call: TRBJ2-6
cdr3_aa: CASSVPRGSGANVLTF

v_call: TRBV6-5
j_call: TRBJ2-1
cdr3_aa: CASMGGYNEQFF

v_call: TRBV11-2
j_call: TRBJ2-1
cdr3_aa: CASSLTSGAYNEQFF

v_call: TRBV20-1
j_call: TRBJ2-7
cdr3_aa: CSASSRTGGAKEQYF

v_call: TRBV19
j_call: TRBJ2-7
cdr3_aa: CASSQQGTPYEQYF

v_call: TRBV5-5
j_call: TRBJ2-2
cdr3_aa: CASSLRGLDTGELFF

v_call: TRBV2
j_call: TRBJ1-2
cdr3_aa: CASSERSLGVFHYGYTF

v_call: TRBV4-1
j_call: TRBJ2-4
cdr3_aa: CASSQVSSAGGRGIQYF

v_call: TRBV6-5
j_call: TRBJ1-1
cdr3_aa: CASSSTNTEAFF

v_call: TRBV12-3/TRBV12-4
j_call: TRBJ1-4
cdr3_aa: CASSPDFNEKLFF

v_call: TRBV5-4
j_call: TRBJ2-3
cdr3_aa: CASSPGADTQYF

v_call: TRBV19
j_call: TRBJ2-3
cdr3_aa: CASSTPGLAGGDTQYF

v_call: TRBV5-6
j_call: TRBJ1-2
cdr3_aa: CASSRQALVNYGYTF

v_call: TRBV7-8
j_call: TRBJ2-7
cdr3_aa: CASSPGAGGRYEQYF

v_call: TRBV11-2
j_call: TRBJ1-1
cdr3_aa: CASSATGVDTEAFF

v_call: TRBV6-2/TRBV6-3
j_call: TRBJ2-2
cdr3_aa: CASSYGQGSAGELFF

v_call: TRBV9
j_call: TRBJ2-2
cdr3_aa: CASSVGLAGGAGELFF

v_call: TRBV10-1
j_call: TRBJ2-3
cdr3_aa: CASSESPFRETSTDTQYF

v_call: TRBV6-1
j_call: TRBJ2-7
cdr3_aa: CASSELAGASYEQYF

v_call: TRBV7-9
j_call: TRBJ2-1
cdr3_aa: CASNLDSGTYNEQFF

v_call: TRBV7-2
j_call: TRBJ1-1
cdr3_aa: CASSLRQGVANTEAFF

v_call: TRBV3-1/TRBV3-2
j_call: TRBJ2-7
cdr3_aa: CASSQDQGQGFYEQYF

v_call: TRBV6-5
j_call: TRBJ2-2
cdr3_aa: CASSYYAGTGELFF

v_call: TRBV6-2/TRBV6-3
j_call: TRBJ2-1
cdr3_aa: CASSYGLALNEQFF

v_call: TRBV5-1
j_call: TRBJ1-2
cdr3_aa: CASSLAHRAGDGYTF

v_call: TRBV10-2
j_call: TRBJ1-1
cdr3_aa: CASRARTGQAFF

v_call: TRBV5-6
j_call: TRBJ2-7
cdr3_aa: CASSFQFYEQYF

v_call: TRBV27
j_call: TRBJ1-1
cdr3_aa: CASSWSGGVNTEAFF

v_call: TRBV5-4
j_call: TRBJ2-1
cdr3_aa: CASSPRASAYNEQFF

v_call: TRBV10-3
j_call: TRBJ2-3
cdr3_aa: CAISTGGYTDTQYF

v_call: TRBV4-1
j_call: TRBJ1-6
cdr3_aa: CASSSGSYNSPLHF